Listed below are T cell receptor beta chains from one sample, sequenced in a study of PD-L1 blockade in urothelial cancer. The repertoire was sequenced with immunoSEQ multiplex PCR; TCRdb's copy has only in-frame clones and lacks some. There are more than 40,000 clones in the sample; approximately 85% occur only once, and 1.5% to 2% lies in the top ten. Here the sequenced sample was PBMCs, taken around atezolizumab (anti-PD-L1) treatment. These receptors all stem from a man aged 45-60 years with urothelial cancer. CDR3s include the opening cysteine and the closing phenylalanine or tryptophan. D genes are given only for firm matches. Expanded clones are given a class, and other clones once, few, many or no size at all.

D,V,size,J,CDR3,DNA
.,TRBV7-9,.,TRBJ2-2,CASSQSQWAELFF,TGTGCCAGCAGCCAGTCCCAATGGGCGGAGCTGTTTTTT
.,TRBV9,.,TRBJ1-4,CASGAGLSNEKLFF,TGTGCCAGCGGGGCGGGGCTCTCTAATGAAAAACTGTTTTTT
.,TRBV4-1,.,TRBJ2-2,CASPFPGELFF,TGCGCCAGCCCCTTCCCCGGGGAGCTGTTTTTT
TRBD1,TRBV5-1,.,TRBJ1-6,CASSLRGQNNSPLHF,TGCGCCAGCAGCTTGCGGGGACAGAATAATTCACCCCTCCACTTT
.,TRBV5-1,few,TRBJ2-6,CASSGTGRITGANVLTF,TGCGCCAGCAGTGGTACAGGCAGGATTACTGGGGCCAACGTCCTGACTTTC
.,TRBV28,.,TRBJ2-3,CASSTRAGTDTQYF,TGTGCCAGCAGTACCAGGGCGGGAACAGATACGCAGTATTTT
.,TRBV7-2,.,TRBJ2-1,CASSNKRGMNEQFF,TGTGCCAGCAGCAACAAGAGAGGAATGAATGAGCAGTTCTTC
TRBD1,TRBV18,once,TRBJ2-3,CASSPGTGTDTQYF,TGTGCCAGCTCACCAGGGACAGGCACAGATACGCAGTATTTT
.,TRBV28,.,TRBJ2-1,CATSRGRREQFF,TGTGCCACCTCTAGGGGCCGTCGTGAGCAGTTCTTC
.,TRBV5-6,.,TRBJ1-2,CASSSGSTDFYGYTF,TGTGCCAGCAGCTCGGGATCGACGGATTTCTATGGCTACACCTTC
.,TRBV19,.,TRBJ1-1,CASSQGIGTEAFF,TGTGCCAGTAGCCAGGGGATCGGGACTGAAGCTTTCTTT
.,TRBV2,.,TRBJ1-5,CASSPRAGNQPQHF,TGTGCCAGCAGCCCAAGGGCAGGGAACCAGCCCCAGCATTTT
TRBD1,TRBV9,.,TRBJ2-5,CASSVVGRAGGRETQYF,TGTGCCAGCAGCGTAGTGGGTCGGGCAGGGGGCAGGGAGACCCAGTACTTC
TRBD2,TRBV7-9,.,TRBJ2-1,CASSLTSGRGGKPNEQFF,TGTGCCAGCAGCTTAACTAGCGGGAGAGGTGGTAAGCCCAATGAGCAGTTCTTC
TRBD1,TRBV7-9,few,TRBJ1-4,CASSPRGDRAINEKLFF,TGTGCCAGCAGCCCCAGGGGCGACAGGGCCATTAATGAAAAACTGTTTTTT
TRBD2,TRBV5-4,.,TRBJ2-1,CASSRSGRVDNEQFF,TGTGCCAGCAGCCGTAGCGGGAGGGTGGACAATGAGCAGTTCTTC
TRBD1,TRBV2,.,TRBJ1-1,CASSLGQMNTEAFF,TGTGCCAGCAGCCTGGGACAGATGAACACTGAAGCTTTCTTT
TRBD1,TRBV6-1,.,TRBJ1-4,CASSSDRGPNEKLFF,TGTGCCAGCAGCTCCGACAGGGGACCTAATGAAAAACTGTTTTTT
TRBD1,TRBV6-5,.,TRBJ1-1,CASRTGENTEAFF,TGTGCCAGCAGGACAGGGGAGAACACTGAAGCTTTCTTT
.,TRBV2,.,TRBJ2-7,CASSSGVYEQYF,TGTGCCAGCAGCTCGGGGGTCTACGAGCAGTACTTC
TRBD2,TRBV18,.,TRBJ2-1,CASSPTSGSGVEQFF,TGTGCCAGCTCACCGACTAGCGGGAGCGGGGTTGAGCAGTTCTTC
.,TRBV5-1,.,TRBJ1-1,CASSLRNERSTEAFF,TGCGCCAGCAGCTTGAGAAACGAGAGGTCCACTGAAGCTTTCTTT
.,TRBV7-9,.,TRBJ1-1,CASSEDSRVTEAFF,TGTGCCAGCAGCGAGGACAGTAGGGTCACTGAAGCTTTCTTT
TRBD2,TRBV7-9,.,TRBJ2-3,CASRKAGGPRDTQYF,TGTGCCAGCAGGAAAGCGGGGGGGCCGCGTGATACGCAGTATTTT
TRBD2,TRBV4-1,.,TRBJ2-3,CASSQDVTSGRDTQYF,TGCGCCAGCAGCCAAGATGTGACTAGCGGGAGAGATACGCAGTATTTT
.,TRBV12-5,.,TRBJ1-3,CATSGTGNTIYF,TGTGCCACCTCGGGGACTGGAAACACCATATATTTT
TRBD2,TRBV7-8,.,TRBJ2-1,CASSLLAGGPNEQFF,TGTGCCAGCAGCCTCCTCGCGGGGGGGCCCAATGAGCAGTTCTTC
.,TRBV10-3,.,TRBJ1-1,CATTPTANTEAFF,TGTGCCACCACCCCGACAGCGAACACTGAAGCTTTCTTT